This TCR beta chain was sequenced for a study of T cell clonotyping in hematopoietic cell transplantation. Turning to the study itself: Pretransplant recipient samples were taken after cytoreduction.

TCRdb's table, derived via immunoSEQ multiplex PCR, lists solely in-frame clones and lacks some. The sample comprises thousands of clones, 70% to 90% of which are singletons, and around 7.1% rests with the top ten. Points on this clone: What it recognizes is unknown.

As for time point: recipient sample about 28 days before transplant, after cytoreduction. Blood collection times were about day -28 and days 30, 100, 180 posttransplant. General observations from the study: Recipient TCR diversity dropped after transplant; expanded clonotypes rose from day 30 to 180. At the given depth, recipient repertoires were over 95% de novo clonotypes.

The receptor was isolated from a man aged 55 to 70 with acute myeloid leukemia. Some clones in this sample may be carry-over from other donors' samples. The sequencing used peripheral blood mononuclear cells, collected before stem cell transplant.

As DNA, the CDR3 is TGCAGCGTTACCGGACTAGCCGAAGAGCAGTACTTC. Encoded protein: CSVTGLAEEQYF. V gene TRBV29-1 combines with J gene TRBJ2-7, with 8 bases fitting TRBD2. This CDR3 comprises 12 residues. V trimming: 5 bases; J trimming: 7 bases; junction bases outside the gene matches: 7. From germline, CDR1 is SQVTM and CDR2 ANQGSEA.